A single sample is the source of the 30 T cell receptor beta chains below, sequenced in a study of shared clonotypes between healthy human individuals. Produced via immunoSEQ multiplex PCR; TCRdb's table is partial and in-frame only. The table shows 2 million to 2.5 million clones, with 85% to 95% occurring only once. The sequenced sample consisted of naive CD4+ T cells from PBMCs. Subset in this sample: CD45RA+ positively selected. The receptors derive from a man aged 18 to 35 in good health. Some clones in this sample may be carry-over from other donors' samples.

The chain has TRBV5-4 and TRBJ2-2, with 9 bases lining up with TRBD2. The ends lost 5 bases at V and 4 bases at J; junction bases unmatched: 6. The CDR3 runs to 15 residues. The germline gives CDR1 SGHNT, CDR2 YYREEE (reference sequence). CDR3 DNA sequence: TGTGCCAGCAGTCCCGGGACTAGCTTCACCGGGGAGCTGTTTTTT. This encodes CASSPGTSFTGELFF. The variable domain in full, completed from reference TRBV5-4 and TRBJ2-2, reads ETGVTQSPTHLIKTRGQQVTLRCSSQSGHNTVSWYQQALGQGPQFIFQYYREEENGRGNFPPRFSGLQFPNYSSELNVNALELDDSALYLCASSPGTSFTGELFFGEGSRLTVL.

The chain combines TRBV5-1 with TRBJ1-2; no definite D call. This CDR3 is 15 amino acids long. Germline V lookup: CDR1 SGHRS, CDR2 YFSETQ. V shed 4 bases and J shed 3 bases, with 16 bases lying between them. CDR3 DNA: TGCGCCAGCAGCCTTGGACGAGGCGGCGACTATGGCTACACCTTC. Residues: CASSLGRGGDYGYTF.

The chain links TRBV5-1 to TRBJ2-1; D may be TRBD1 (7 bases). The CDR3 extends over 16 amino acids. In germline, CDR1 is SGHRS, CDR2 YFSETQ. Trimming removed 2 bases at V and 3 bases at J, with 15 bases between. In DNA, the CDR3 is TGCGCCAGCAGCTTCACAGGGGACTCCAGCTACAATGAGCAGTTCTTC. Translating gives CASSFTGDSSYNEQFF.

V is TRBV25-1 and J is TRBJ1-2; no clear D gene. This CDR3 has 16 residues. V lost 4 bases, J lost 8 bases, and 23 bases lay in between. Germline assignment: CDR1 MGHDK and CDR2 SYGVNS. CDR3 coding DNA: TGTGCCAGCAGTGCCCAACGTGGGCGGCGGGAACAAGGCTACACCTTC. As protein: CASSAQRGRREQGYTF.

On this clone itself: Other DNA sequences of this sample code for an identical CDR3. The chain joins TRBV18 to TRBJ2-1; TRBD2 matches 9 bases. The trim removed 4 bases at V and 4 bases at J, leaving 2 bases unmatched. This CDR3 comprises 14 residues. CDR1 is KGHSH and CDR2 is LQKENI in the germline V gene. The CDR3 DNA follows: TGTGCCAGCTCACTAGCGGGAGAGTACAATGAGCAGTTCTTC. This codes for CASSLAGEYNEQFF.

The chain is built from TRBV30 and TRBJ2-1; D is possibly TRBD1 (5 bases). The germline CDR1 and CDR2 sequences are GTSNPN and SVGIG (reference sequence). This CDR3 is 13 amino acids long. Trimming removed 5 bases at V and 2 bases at J, with 10 bases between. CDR3 region: CAWSRATYNEQFF. The CDR3 DNA reads as TGTGCCTGGTCCAGGGCCACCTACAATGAGCAGTTCTTC.

The chain carries TRBV7-2 and TRBJ1-5; 7 bases map to TRBD1. With 1 base clipped from V and 6 bases from J, the junction kept 3 bases outside the gene matches. CDR1 SGHTA and CDR2 FQGNSA come from the germline V gene. The CDR3 has 14 amino acids. The CDR3 spells CASSLGQGGQPQHF. DNA for the CDR3: TGTGCCAGCAGCTTAGGACAGGGCGGTCAGCCCCAGCATTTT.

The chain combines TRBV4-3 with TRBJ1-2; D is uncertain. Germline values: CDR1 LGHNA, CDR2 YSLEER. The CDR3 is 13 residues long. Trimming removed 0 bases at V and 5 bases at J, with 7 bases between. The CDR3 protein is CASSQELTYGYTF. The CDR3 DNA is TGCGCCAGCAGCCAAGAACTGACATATGGCTACACCTTC.

The rearrangement uses TRBV9 and TRBJ2-5, with 14 bases that match TRBD2. With 3 bases clipped from V and 1 base from J, the junction kept 5 bases outside the gene matches. The CDR3 runs 17 residues. CDR1 and CDR2 from the germline V gene are SGDLS and YYNGEE. The DNA of the CDR3 is TGTGCCAGCAGCGCGGGACTAGCGGGAGCCCGCCAAGAGACCCAGTACTTC. This sequence encodes CASSAGLAGARQETQYF.

The chain is built from TRBV28 and TRBJ2-7; the D is unclear. There are 11 residues in the CDR3. Per germline, CDR1 MDHEN and CDR2 SYDVKM. Trimming pared 4 bases from V and 6 bases from J, leaving 7 bases between. In DNA form, the CDR3 reads TGTGCCAGCAGTTCCCCCCCCGAGCAGTACTTC. Amino acid sequence: CASSSPPEQYF.

Concerning this clone itself: Other DNA sequences in the same sample also yield this CDR3. The genes are TRBV18 and TRBJ2-7; 9 nucleotides align to TRBD1. The CDR3 sequence is 14 residues long. V trimming: 4 bases; J trimming: 2 bases; junction bases outside the gene matches: 3. The germline CDR1 and CDR2 sequences are KGHSH and LQKENI. Here the CDR3 reads CASSQGQGTYEQYF. The CDR3 DNA is TGTGCCAGCTCACAAGGACAGGGGACCTACGAGCAGTACTTC.

CDR3 DNA sequence: TGCGCCAGCAGCCAACGAACTCGACAGGGAGGGCTGTTTTTT. Translated: CASSQRTRQGGLFF. V and J are TRBV5-1 and TRBJ1-4, with TRBD1 matching 7 bases. With 4 bases clipped from V and 14 bases from J, the junction kept 14 bases outside the gene matches. The germline gives CDR1 SGHRS, CDR2 YFSETQ. The CDR3 sequence is 14 residues long. The whole variable domain, filled in from reference TRBV5-1 and TRBJ1-4, reads KAGVTQTPRYLIKTRGQQVTLSCSPISGHRSVSWYQQTPGQGLQFLFEYFSETQRNKGNFPGRFSGRQFSNSRSEMNVSTLELGDSALYLCASSQRTRQGGLFFGSGTQLSVL.

This chain links TRBV7-8 with TRBJ2-3; tentatively, D is TRBD2 (7 bases). Trimming pared 3 bases from V and 2 bases from J, leaving 15 bases between. Germline V gives CDR1 SGHVS, CDR2 FQNEAQ. This CDR3 is 16 amino acids long. CDR3 in DNA: TGTGCCAGCAGCTTTATCAGCGGGACAAACACAGATACGCAGTATTTT. Its protein product is CASSFISGTNTDTQYF.

This chain connects TRBV4-2 to TRBJ2-7, with TRBD2 matching over 9 bases. Trimming cost V 0 bases and J 2 bases; bases outside gene matches: 5. CDR1 and CDR2 (germline): LGHNA, YNFKEQ. This CDR3 is built from 16 residues. CDR3 sequence (DNA): TGTGCCAGCAGCCAAGAGGCTAGCGGGAACACCTACGAGCAGTACTTC. Translation: CASSQEASGNTYEQYF.

Written as DNA, the CDR3 is TGTGCCAGCAGTCCTAGACTAGCGGGACAATACGAGCAGTACTTC. This gives the protein CASSPRLAGQYEQYF. The rearrangement joins TRBV27 to TRBJ2-7, with TRBD2 identical over 11 bases. Trimming took 5 bases from V and 4 from J; bases not matched to a gene: 7. Germline-derived CDR1 and CDR2 are MNHEY and SMNVEV (reference sequence). The CDR3 consists of 15 residues.

A word on this clone: Other DNA sequences within the sample encode an identical CDR3. V is TRBV18 and J is TRBJ2-1; TRBD2 might be the D (5 bases). Germline V gene sequence: CDR1 KGHSH, CDR2 LQKENI. V was clipped by 0 bases and J by 1 base, with 10 bases between them. The length of the CDR3 is 16 residues. The CDR3 sequence is CASSPPSGLSYNEQFF. The CDR3 bases are TGTGCCAGCTCACCACCAAGCGGTTTGTCCTACAATGAGCAGTTCTTC.

CDR3 region: CAISALPGTGLYEQYF. CDR3 DNA sequence: TGTGCCATCAGTGCACTGCCCGGGACAGGGCTCTACGAGCAGTACTTC. The chain carries TRBV10-3 and TRBJ2-7; 9 bases match TRBD1. Losses at the gene ends were 4 bases for V and 3 bases for J; bases not matched to a gene: 10. This CDR3 is 16 amino acids long. From germline, CDR1 is ENHRY and CDR2 SYGVKD.

The gene calls are TRBV2 and TRBJ1-1, with no clear D. Germline CDR1 and CDR2: SNHLY and FYNNEI. The CDR3 consists of 15 residues. The V end was cut by 4 bases, the J end by 5 bases, with 17 bases between. CDR3 DNA: TGTGCCAGCAGTGTCTCGGCCCCCAAGGGTACTGAAGCTTTCTTT. This encodes CASSVSAPKGTEAFF.

The chain combines TRBV14 with TRBJ1-1; D is uncertain. This CDR3 contains 17 residues. Germline V gene sequence: CDR1 SGHDN, CDR2 FVKESK. V was cut by 0 bases and J by 1 base, with 15 bases left in between. The CDR3 DNA reads as TGTGCCAGCAGCCAAGATTATGGCAGAGCCGGGAACACTGAAGCTTTCTTT. Its protein is CASSQDYGRAGNTEAFF. The whole variable domain, remainder taken from reference TRBV14 and TRBJ1-1, is EAGVTQFPSHSVIEKGQTVTLRCDPISGHDNLYWYRRVMGKEIKFLLHFVKESKQDESGMPNNRFLAERTGGTYSTLKVQPAELEDSGVYFCASSQDYGRAGNTEAFFGQGTRLTVV.

The CDR3 loop is CASSANPGTGNEKLFF. The CDR3 DNA is TGCGCCAGCAGCGCCAACCCCGGGACAGGGAATGAAAAACTGTTTTTT. This sequence joins TRBV5-1 and TRBJ1-4, with 9 bases lining up with TRBD1. The V gene end was trimmed by 4 bases and the J gene end by 5 bases; junction bases not matched to a gene: 9. The CDR3 length is 16 residues. CDR1 is SGHRS and CDR2 is YFSETQ in the germline V gene.

Comment on this clone: Other nucleotide sequences from this sample produce the same CDR3. The chain is built from TRBV7-9 and TRBJ2-1; 8 bases are a match to TRBD2. Germline assignment: CDR1 SEHNR and CDR2 FQNEAQ (reference sequence). This CDR3 contains 15 residues. With 5 bases clipped from V and 2 bases from J, the junction kept 5 bases outside the gene matches. CDR3 coding DNA: TGTGCCAGCAGCCTCACTAGCGGACCCTACAATGAGCAGTTCTTC. It is translated as CASSLTSGPYNEQFF.

This chain links TRBV7-2 with TRBJ2-3; the match to TRBD1 covers 9 bases. Germline V gives CDR1 SGHTA, CDR2 FQGNSA. V lost 6 bases, J lost 3 bases, and 7 bases stayed unmatched. The CDR3 totals 15 residues. In DNA form, the CDR3 reads TGTGCCAGCAGTTCGACAGGGGGGCGGACAGATACGCAGTATTTT. Residues: CASSSTGGRTDTQYF.

The chain carries TRBV2 and TRBJ1-1, with 8 bases identical to TRBD1. The CDR3 is 15 amino acids. With V trimmed by 6 bases and J by 0 bases, 6 bases remained unmatched. Germline V gene data show CDR1 as SNHLY and CDR2 as FYNNEI. The CDR3 region is CASSTQGGMNTEAFF. The CDR3 nucleotides read TGTGCCAGCAGCACACAGGGGGGGATGAACACTGAAGCTTTCTTT.

This chain connects TRBV29-1 to TRBJ2-6; 8 bases are shared with TRBD1. The CDR3 spans 16 residues. V lost 4 bases and J lost 2; bases outside the gene matches: 7. Germline values: CDR1 SQVTM, CDR2 ANQGSEA. CDR3 nucleotides: TGCAGCGTTGTGGCAGGGGGCGCCCCTGGGGCCAACGTCCTGACTTTC. This codes for CSVVAGGAPGANVLTF.

The genes are TRBV5-4 and TRBJ1-6; D is unresolved. The V end lost 7 bases, the J end lost 5 bases, and 10 bases lay between the germline ends. This CDR3 is 13 amino acids long. Germline V CDR1 and CDR2: SGHNT, YYREEE (reference sequence). CDR3 in DNA: TGTGCCAGCGGAAGGGTGAATAATTCACCCCTCCACTTT. Protein: CASGRVNNSPLHF.

The chain carries TRBV4-2 and TRBJ2-7; 7 nucleotides agree with TRBD2. The CDR3 loop spans 16 amino acids. The V gene's germline CDR1 is LGHNA and CDR2 YNFKEQ. V shed 0 bases, J shed 0 bases, and the junction held 5 bases outside the gene matches. The CDR3 DNA sequence: TGTGCCAGCAGCCAAGAGGGAGGGCCTAGCTCCTACGAGCAGTACTTC. Protein: CASSQEGGPSSYEQYF.

J is TRBJ2-5 and V is TRBV7-7, with TRBD2 matching over 7 bases. V was clipped by 0 bases and J by 0 bases; unmatched bases: 7. This CDR3 region has 17 residues. Germline-derived CDR1 and CDR2 are SSHAT and FNYEAQ (reference sequence). The CDR3 loop reads CASSLAPGRGDQETQYF. CDR3 coding DNA: TGTGCCAGCAGCTTAGCACCCGGCCGGGGGGACCAAGAGACCCAGTACTTC.

This sequence joins TRBV19 and TRBJ2-5, with D possibly being TRBD2 (5 bases). Germline assignment: CDR1 LNHDA and CDR2 SQIVND (reference sequence). The CDR3 consists of 14 residues. V lost 5 bases to trimming and J lost 4 bases, with 14 bases between them. CDR3 DNA: TGTGCCAGTAGTTCCACCCGAGGGCCAGAGACCCAGTACTTC. This encodes CASSSTRGPETQYF.

The V and J genes are TRBV7-7 and TRBJ2-1, with D tentatively TRBD2 (6 bases). V was clipped by 1 base and J by 6 bases, with 13 bases between them. This CDR3 region has 15 residues. The germline CDR1 and CDR2 sequences are SSHAT and FNYEAQ (reference sequence). In DNA, the CDR3 is TGTGCCAGCAGCTTAGGTGGAGGGAGCGGCAATGAGCAGTTCTTC. As protein: CASSLGGGSGNEQFF.

The gene calls are TRBV7-2 and TRBJ1-1; 7 bases fit TRBD1. Germline CDR1 and CDR2: SGHTA and FQGNSA. CDR3 length: 15 amino acids. Unmatched junction bases numbered 3, after V lost 2 bases and J lost 0 bases. The CDR3 DNA reads TGTGCCAGCAGCTTACACAGGGGTCTGAACACTGAAGCTTTCTTT. The encoded protein is CASSLHRGLNTEAFF.